Detailed here is one TCR beta chain. Its specificity is not known. This entry comes from a study of cytomegalovirus exposure and HLA in healthy donors. The study's findings and limits: TCR beta chains associated with HLA were, in a later analysis, more clonally expanded than equally common others. The Asian-associated ancestry cluster reportedly had fewer N-insertions than the roughly 700-donor mean in a later analysis.

Primers included in the PCR were 60 Vbeta and 13 Jbeta primers. The data were produced by immunoSEQ multiplex PCR, yet TCRdb's version contains in-frame clones alone and is incomplete. The table records around 140,000 clones, about two thirds of them present only once. The CDR3 is 15 amino acids. Germline V gene sequence: CDR1 SNHLY, CDR2 FYNNEI. V was pared by 6 bases and J by 1 base, with 14 bases between. This sequence joins TRBV2 and TRBJ2-3, with no clear D. Sequenced: PBMCs. This clonotype was obtained from a man between 50 and 59 years old in good health and CMV-seropositive. Here the CDR3 DNA reads TGTGCCAGCAGCCGAGAACCCCGGGGCACAGATACGCAGTATTTT. Protein product: CASSREPRGTDTQYF. The variable domain in full, with the rest retrieved from reference TRBV2 and TRBJ2-3, is EPEVTQTPSHQVTQMGQEVILRCVPISNHLYFYWYRQILGQKVEFLVSFYNNEISEKSEIFDDQFSVERPDGSNFTLKIRSTKLEDSAMYFCASSREPRGTDTQYFGPGTRLTVL.